This T cell receptor (beta chain) appears in the sequencing data of a study of T cell responses to AZD1222 COVID-19 vaccine. General study results and limits: Compared with day 0, the breadth and depth of the Spike-specific TCR repertoire rose significantly after two doses of AZD1222. Vaccine-related CD4 TCRs covered spike, predominating at 160-218 and 743-854. It was only after the peak T cell response that any repertoires were sampled. Possibly, clonal diversity was underestimated; donors were largely white British and included more females.

In regard to this clone: No antigen is known for it.

The CDR3 extends over 14 amino acids. V was shortened by 1 base and J by 1 base, with 7 bases between the two germline ends. Per the germline V gene, CDR1 is SGHDT and CDR2 is YYEEEE. Sequencing was performed with immunoSEQ multiplex PCR; in TCRdb, only in-frame clones are kept and a portion is missing. The table has 95,000 to 100,000 clones, 85% to 90% seen once. The receptor was derived from an adult in good health. This chain links TRBV5-6 with TRBJ2-3; D gene uncertain. The sequenced sample was peripheral blood, obtained on day 0 of AZD1222 vaccination. The CDR3 spells CASSLLHRTDTQYF. Written as DNA, the CDR3 is TGTGCCAGCAGCTTGTTACACCGCACAGATACGCAGTATTTT.